The 4 T cell receptor beta chains given below trace back to one sample, sequenced in a study of T cell repertoires in cytomegalovirus infection. One entry per CDR3 protein, called by TCRdb with MiXCR from the reads. Here the sample spans about 400,000 distinct CDR3 sequences, roughly 18% being singletons. The specimen sequenced was PBMCs. Source of these receptors: a human donor in good health (CMV status not recorded). Some clones in this sample may be carry-over from other donors' samples.

The V call is TRBV4-2, the J call TRBJ2-3; 14 nucleotides align to TRBD2. Germline V gene data show CDR1 as LGHNA and CDR2 as YNFKEQ. The CDR3 consists of 21 residues. V shed 4 bases, J shed 2 bases, and the junction held 17 bases outside the gene matches. This CDR3 is CASSRNPGGGLAGATTDTQYF. For the CDR3, the DNA is TGTGCCAGCAGCCGAAACCCGGGCGGGGGACTAGCGGGGGCCACCACAGATACGCAGTATTTT.

The genes are TRBV9 and TRBJ1-6, with D possibly being TRBD1 (5 bases). CDR1 is SGDLS, CDR2 YYNGEE, per germline. This CDR3 is built from 16 residues. V lost 4 bases and J lost 4, with 15 bases in between. CDR3 sequence (DNA): TGTGCCAGCAGCTCTACTCCCGGGGCATATAATTCACCCCTCCACTTT. Translating it yields CASSSTPGAYNSPLHF.

This clonotype was found a few times. The CDR3, as DNA: TGCAGTGCGGCCCCCTGGACTAGCGACAATGAGCAGTTCTTC. This sequence encodes CSAAPWTSDNEQFF. This sequence joins TRBV20-1 and TRBJ2-1, with 9 bases fitting TRBD2. The CDR3 totals 14 residues. The germline gives CDR1 DFQATT, CDR2 SNEGSKA (reference sequence). Trimming removed 6 bases from V and 5 bases from J; junction bases left unmatched: 8.

The chain recombines TRBV28 with TRBJ2-5; 10 nucleotides match TRBD2. Per the germline V gene, CDR1 is MDHEN and CDR2 is SYDVKM. The V gene end was trimmed by 3 bases and the J gene end by 5 bases; junction bases not matched to a gene: 6. CDR3 length: 15 residues. CDR3 DNA: TGTGCCAGCAGTTTCGGGACTAGCGCCCTCGAGACCCAGTACTTC. It encodes CASSFGTSALETQYF.